The 21 T cell receptor beta chains below all came from one sample that was sequenced in a study of T cells after yellow fever vaccination. TCRdb re-called the 5' RACE reads with MiXCR, one entry per CDR3 protein. The table shows about 580,000 distinct CDR3 sequences, with less than 20% occurring only once. The sequencing used PBMCs, collected 4 to 5 days after the first yellow fever vaccination. The receptor source for this set is a man between 18 and 35 years old who received the YFV17D yellow fever vaccine.

Written as DNA, the CDR3 is TGCAGTGCTGGATCTAGCGGGGGGGCAAATACGCAGTATTTT. It yields the protein CSAGSSGGANTQYF. This chain uses TRBV20-1 with TRBJ2-3; 12 bases align to TRBD2. From germline, CDR1 is DFQATT and CDR2 SNEGSKA (reference sequence). The CDR3 consists of 14 residues. V gave up 5 bases and J gave up 7 bases; unmatched junction bases: 7.

This clonotype was counted between two and nine times. V gene TRBV27 combines with J gene TRBJ1-1; no reliable D call. Looked up from germline, CDR1 is MNHEY and CDR2 is SMNVEV (reference sequence). V was clipped by 6 bases and J by 0 bases, with 8 bases between them. The CDR3 totals 13 residues. DNA of the CDR3: TGTGCCAGCAGGGAGGGCATGAACACTGAAGCTTTCTTT. This translates into CASREGMNTEAFF.

V usage is TRBV6-1 and J usage is TRBJ2-6; D gene uncertain. V lost 6 bases, J lost 2 bases, and 14 bases lay in between. The CDR3 is 16 residues long. Germline V CDR1 and CDR2: MNHNS, SASEGT. The DNA of the CDR3 is TGTGCCAGCAGACCCCTTTGGGGAACTGGGGCCAACGTCCTGACTTTC. Translating it yields CASRPLWGTGANVLTF.

This clonotype was counted a few times. The genes are TRBV5-4 and TRBJ2-3, with unresolved D. Between the trimmed V and J ends, which lost 6 bases and 1 base, there was a span of 12 bases. CDR1 and CDR2 from the germline V gene are SGHNT and YYREEE (reference sequence). This CDR3 spans 14 amino acids. CDR3: CASIDPAGTDTQYF. The CDR3 region has the DNA TGTGCCAGCATCGACCCGGCGGGCACAGATACGCAGTATTTT. The whole variable domain, filled in from reference TRBV5-4 and TRBJ2-3, reads ETGVTQSPTHLIKTRGQQVTLRCSSQSGHNTVSWYQQALGQGPQFIFQYYREEENGRGNFPPRFSGLQFPNYSSELNVNALELDDSALYLCASIDPAGTDTQYFGPGTRLTVL.

The rearrangement links TRBV5-8 to TRBJ1-2; no firm D call. CDR1 is SGHTS and CDR2 is YDEGEE in the germline V gene. The ends were cut back, 0 bases at V and 4 bases at J, with 10 bases in the middle. This CDR3 is 14 amino acids long. This CDR3 reads CASSLDSGFYGYTF. Written as DNA, the CDR3 is TGTGCCAGCAGCTTGGACTCCGGGTTCTATGGCTACACCTTC.

The chain couples TRBV27 to TRBJ2-5; the D call may be TRBD1 or TRBD2 (5 bases each). This CDR3 is 17 amino acids long. Trimming removed 6 bases from V and 5 bases from J, with 25 bases in between. The germline V gene has CDR1 MNHEY and CDR2 SMNVEV (reference sequence). The CDR3 DNA reads TGTGCCAGCAGCCAACTTAGTGGGGCGCCGGGGATGGAGACCCAGTACTTC. It translates to CASSQLSGAPGMETQYF.

This chain joins TRBV6-1 and TRBJ2-1; either TRBD1 or TRBD2 may fit D (6 bases each). V dropped 5 bases and J dropped 4 bases, with 15 bases sitting between them. This CDR3 region has 15 residues. The germline gives CDR1 MNHNS, CDR2 SASEGT. CDR3 amino acids: CASSRDRRGYNEQFF. The CDR3 nucleotides read TGTGCCAGCAGTCGAGACAGGAGGGGGTACAATGAGCAGTTCTTC.

The V and J genes are TRBV9 and TRBJ2-1, with a possible D match to TRBD2 (5 bases). Germline V gene data show CDR1 as SGDLS and CDR2 as YYNGEE. This CDR3 comprises 15 residues. Trimming pared 3 bases from V and 10 bases from J, leaving 20 bases between. The DNA of the CDR3 is TGTGCCAGCAGCGGGAGCGGCGGGCCCTCAGAGGAGCAGTTCTTC. This translates into CASSGSGGPSEEQFF.

V usage is TRBV10-3 and J usage is TRBJ2-7, with D perhaps matching TRBD2 (6 bases). CDR3 length: 13 amino acids. V was pared by 0 bases and J by 6 bases, with 9 bases between. Germline CDR1 is ENHRY and CDR2 is SYGVKD. CDR3 DNA sequence: TGTGCCATCAGTGAGTCGGAGGGTCGCGAGCAGTACGTC. This translates into CAISESEGREQYV.

This clonotype was seen a handful of times. This chain links TRBV6-6 with TRBJ1-2; no clear D. CDR1 and CDR2 (germline): MNHNY, SVGAGI (reference sequence). The CDR3 totals 13 residues. V dropped 6 bases and J dropped 8 bases, with 16 bases sitting between them. For the CDR3, the DNA is TGTGCCAGCAGCCCGGCCTCGGTTTGGGGCTACACCTTC. Protein product: CASSPASVWGYTF.

This clonotype has only a few counts. This chain connects TRBV9 to TRBJ1-2, with 7 positions matching TRBD1. V lost 4 bases and J lost 4; bases outside the gene matches: 13. Germline loops: CDR1 SGDLS, CDR2 YYNGEE. The CDR3 runs to 16 residues. CDR3 DNA sequence: TGTGCCAGCAGCCTTAAGGGACAGCTAGATGGCTATGGCTACACCTTC. This translates into CASSLKGQLDGYGYTF.

This clonotype has more than one count but fewer than ten. The chain links TRBV28 to TRBJ2-5; D is unclear. The CDR3 totals 13 residues. Trimming left V 3 bases short and J 1 base short, with 6 bases between. The V gene's germline CDR1 is MDHEN and CDR2 SYDVKM. CDR3 DNA: TGTGCCAGCAGTTTTCCGGCCCAAGAGACCCAGTACTTC. This codes for CASSFPAQETQYF.

This clonotype was counted between two and nine times. The rearrangement links TRBV19 to TRBJ1-2; D is perhaps TRBD1 (5 bases). The CDR3 runs 16 residues. CDR1 and CDR2 (germline): LNHDA, SQIVND (reference sequence). V was clipped by 5 bases and J by 4 bases, with 20 bases between them. CDR3 in amino acids: CASSPGLGPGTYGYTF. CDR3 sequence (DNA): TGTGCCAGTAGTCCAGGTCTTGGGCCAGGGACCTATGGCTACACCTTC.

This clonotype was seen a few times. The chain recombines TRBV5-1 with TRBJ2-5, with no clear D. The CDR3 loop spans 15 amino acids. Between the trimmed V and J ends, which lost 0 bases and 5 bases, there was a span of 14 bases. Germline V gene lookup returns CDR1 SGHRS and CDR2 YFSETQ. CDR3 region: CASSLADGLGETQYF. In DNA, the CDR3 is TGCGCCAGCAGCTTGGCGGACGGGCTAGGGGAGACCCAGTACTTC.

This clonotype was detected ten times or more. This sequence joins TRBV7-8 and TRBJ2-6, with TRBD1 matching 9 bases. CDR1 SGHVS and CDR2 FQNEAQ come from the germline V gene. Trimming took 3 bases from V and 4 from J; bases not matched to a gene: 4. The CDR3 spans 16 residues. The CDR3 DNA sequence: TGTGCCAGCAGCTTGGGACAGGGAGCCGGGGCCAACGTCCTGACTTTC. Protein sequence: CASSLGQGAGANVLTF.

This sequence joins TRBV7-9 and TRBJ1-1; a possible D gene is TRBD1 (6 bases). Germline assignment: CDR1 SEHNR and CDR2 FQNEAQ (reference sequence). This CDR3 is built from 14 residues. V gave up 3 bases and J gave up 3 bases, with 11 bases separating them. The CDR3 DNA reads TGTGCCAGCAGCTTGAGGGGGGACTACACTGAAGCTTTCTTT. Translation: CASSLRGDYTEAFF.

This clonotype has more than one count but fewer than ten. This rearrangement joins TRBV20-1 to TRBJ2-3; D might be TRBD1 (6 bases). Per the germline V gene, CDR1 is DFQATT and CDR2 is SNEGSKA (reference sequence). Trimming pared 5 bases from V and 4 bases from J, leaving 13 bases between. There are 13 residues in the CDR3. The CDR3 DNA reads as TGCAGTGCTCCTATCAGGGGCGCAGATACGCAGTATTTT. Encoded protein: CSAPIRGADTQYF.

This clonotype has a handful of counts. The chain combines TRBV4-1 with TRBJ1-1; no clear D gene. V was trimmed by 1 base and J by 0 bases, leaving 12 bases between them. The CDR3 spans 16 residues. CDR1 and CDR2 from the germline V gene are MGHRA and YSYEKL. The CDR3 spells CASSQGVWTVNTEAFF. CDR3 sequence (DNA): TGCGCCAGCAGCCAAGGGGTATGGACGGTGAACACTGAAGCTTTCTTT.

This CDR3 reads CASSQDGVGYEQYF. CDR3 sequence (DNA): TGTGCCAGCAGCCAAGATGGGGTAGGCTACGAGCAGTACTTC. This chain joins TRBV3-1 and TRBJ2-7; D ambiguous. V was pared by 0 bases and J by 3 bases, with 9 bases between. The CDR3 consists of 14 residues. The germline V gene encodes CDR1 LGHDT and CDR2 YNNKEL (reference sequence).

As DNA, the CDR3 is TGTGCCTACAAATCCTCCTATAATTCACCCCTCCACTTT. Its translation is CAYKSSYNSPLHF. The chain carries TRBV5-4 and TRBJ1-6; D uncertain. CDR3 length: 13 residues. The V gene lost 10 bases and the J gene lost 0 bases, with 8 bases spanning the gap. Germline lookup yields CDR1 SGHNT and CDR2 YYREEE (reference sequence).

V and J are TRBV3-1 and TRBJ1-2; D is unclear. V was trimmed by 4 bases and J by 3 bases, leaving 12 bases between them. CDR1 and CDR2 (germline): LGHDT, YNNKEL (reference sequence). The CDR3 is 14 amino acids. The CDR3 DNA reads TGTGCCAGCAGCCCCGGCTCAGGCTACTATGGCTACACCTTC. Protein sequence: CASSPGSGYYGYTF.